The rows below give T cell receptor beta chains drawn from one sample of a study of cytomegalovirus exposure and HLA in healthy donors. The data were produced by immunoSEQ multiplex PCR, yet TCRdb's version contains in-frame clones alone and is incomplete. The sample consists of tens of thousands of clones, 78% of them appearing once. Material: PBMCs. All receptors come from a female donor in good health and CMV-seronegative. The CDR3 runs from the conserved cysteine through the conserved F or W. A D gene is named only where the DNA matches it firmly. Size is stated for part of the rows, as once, few or many counts, or as a class when the clone is expanded.

clone_size d_call j_call v_call cdr3_nt cdr3_aa
. TRBD1 TRBJ2-2 TRBV5-8 TGTGCCAGCAGCTGGGGGACAGGGGACACCGGGGAGCTGTTTTTT CASSWGTGDTGELFF
. . TRBJ1-2 TRBV7-9 TGTGCCAGCAGCTTATCCCTTAACTATGGCTACACCTTC CASSLSLNYGYTF
. . TRBJ1-4 TRBV4-2 TGTGCCAGCAGCCAAGTATCGGGGGTCGGTGAAAAACTGTTTTTT CASSQVSGVGEKLFF
. . TRBJ2-1 TRBV7-2 TGTGCCAGCAGCTTAGTCAGGGCAGGTCGGAATGAGCAGTTCTTC CASSLVRAGRNEQFF
. . TRBJ1-3 TRBV7-6 TGTGCCAGCCGAGCTTTGAGGCCGGGGGGGGTCTCTGGAAACACCATATATTTT CASRALRPGGVSGNTIYF
. TRBD1 TRBJ2-2 TRBV9 TGTGCCAGCAGCGTAGTGGGACAGGGGTCCACCGGGGAGCTGTTTTTT CASSVVGQGSTGELFF
. . TRBJ1-3 TRBV19 TGTGCCAGTAGTATGGAGGGCAGTTTGGCTTCTGGAAACACCATATATTTT CASSMEGSLASGNTIYF
few . TRBJ2-2 TRBV10-3 TGTGCCATCAGTGATTTGGCCGCGGGCGGGGAGCTGTTTTTT CAISDLAAGGELFF
. . TRBJ1-3 TRBV11-2 TGTGCCAGCAGCTCCGTCAAAGGGGTCGGAAACACCATATATTTT CASSSVKGVGNTIYF
. . TRBJ1-1 TRBV7-3 TGTGCCAGCAGCTTAACAGGGGTAGAGAACACTGAAGCTTTCTTT CASSLTGVENTEAFF
. . TRBJ1-4 TRBV7-9 TGTGCCAGCAGCAACCAACAGGATTCGTGGGATGAAAAACTGTTTTTT CASSNQQDSWDEKLFF
. . TRBJ1-1 TRBV7-2 TGTGCCAGCAGCTTAGCCGGACAGTCGCTCGCAGCTTTCTTT CASSLAGQSLAAFF
. TRBD1 TRBJ2-2 TRBV14 TGTGCCAGCAGCCTTGACAGGGGTATCGGCGGGGAGCTGTTTTTT CASSLDRGIGGELFF
. . TRBJ2-5 TRBV9 TGTGCCAGCAGCGTAGGAGTGGGGGGAGAGACCCAGTACTTC CASSVGVGGETQYF
. TRBD1 TRBJ1-1 TRBV5-1 TGCGCCAGCAGCCGCAGACAGGGTGGCACTGAAGCTTTCTTT CASSRRQGGTEAFF
. . TRBJ1-1 TRBV18 TGTGCCAGCTCACCACCCTCACAGGCGAGCGCTGAAGCTTTCTTT CASSPPSQASAEAFF
. TRBD2 TRBJ2-3 TRBV4-2 TGTGCCAGCAGCCCGACTAGCGGGGGGCCAGATACGCAGTATTTT CASSPTSGGPDTQYF
once . TRBJ1-4 TRBV27 TGTGCCAGCAGTCAATGGGCGGGGGGCGAGAGCGAAAAACTGTTTTTT CASSQWAGGESEKLFF
. . TRBJ1-2 TRBV5-4 TGTGCCAGCAGCTTGGATACAGGTTATGGCTACACCTTC CASSLDTGYGYTF
. . TRBJ2-2 TRBV30 TGTGCCTGGAGTGTAAACGGGGAGAACACCGGGGAGCTGTTTTTT CAWSVNGENTGELFF